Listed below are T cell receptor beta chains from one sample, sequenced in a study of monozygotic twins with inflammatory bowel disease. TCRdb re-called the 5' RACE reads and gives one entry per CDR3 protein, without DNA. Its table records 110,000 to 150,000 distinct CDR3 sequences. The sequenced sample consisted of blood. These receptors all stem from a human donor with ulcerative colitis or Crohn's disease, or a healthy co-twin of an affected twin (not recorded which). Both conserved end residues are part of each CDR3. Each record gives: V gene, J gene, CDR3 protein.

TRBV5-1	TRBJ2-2	CASSLKLSGTGDTGELFF
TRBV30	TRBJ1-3	CAWSARGGGNTIYF
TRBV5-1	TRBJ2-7	CASSLAGTGGFGEQYF
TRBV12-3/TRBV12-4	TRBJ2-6	CASSSSGSGANVLTF
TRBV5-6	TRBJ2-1	CASSLVGYNEQFF
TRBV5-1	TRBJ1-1	CASSLIQDTEAFF
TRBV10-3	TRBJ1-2	CAIRDTGVNYGYTF
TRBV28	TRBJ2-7	CAIQGVYEQYF
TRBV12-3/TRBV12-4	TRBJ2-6	CASSLWVSLGAGANVLTF
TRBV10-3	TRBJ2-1	CAISGNGGGLYNEQFF
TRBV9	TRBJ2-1	CASSVAQFGGTYNEQFF
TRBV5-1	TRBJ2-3	CASSLPDLSTDTQYF
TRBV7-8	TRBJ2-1	CASSPEGATLREQFF